This entry lists 28 T cell receptor beta chains sequenced from one sample in a study of T cell changes during pregnancy in multiple sclerosis. The repertoire was sequenced with immunoSEQ multiplex PCR; TCRdb's copy has only in-frame clones and lacks some. This table has around 63,000 clones, about 91% appearing once. Sequenced here: peripheral blood, sampled after pregnancy. These receptors were obtained from a female donor with multiple sclerosis, enrolled in a pregnancy study.

The genes are TRBV28 and TRBJ2-4, with 7 bases identical to TRBD1. With V trimmed by 6 bases and J by 0 bases, 8 bases remained unmatched. Germline CDR1 reads MDHEN; CDR2 reads SYDVKM. The CDR3 length is 16 residues. The DNA for the CDR3 is TGTGCCAGCAGGTATCAGGGGGACCTAGCCAAAAACATTCAGTACTTC. It is translated as CASRYQGDLAKNIQYF.

The chain uses TRBV7-2 and TRBJ2-3; 9 positions agree with TRBD2. The CDR3 is made up of 16 amino acids. Germline CDR1 reads SGHTA; CDR2 reads FQGNSA. V trimming: 4 bases; J trimming: 0 bases; junction bases outside the gene matches: 5. The CDR3 loop is CASSWVAGASTDTQYF. DNA for the CDR3: TGTGCCAGCAGCTGGGTAGCGGGAGCTAGCACAGATACGCAGTATTTT.

The V gene is TRBV19, the J gene TRBJ1-5, with TRBD1 matching over 7 bases. Germline V gene sequence: CDR1 LNHDA, CDR2 SQIVND (reference sequence). CDR3 length: 17 amino acids. The V and J ends lost 6 bases and 4 bases, in that order; junction bases with no gene match: 15. The chain's CDR3 is CASSARDRRDLNQPQHF. In DNA form, the CDR3 reads TGTGCCAGTAGCGCACGGGACAGAAGGGACTTAAATCAGCCCCAGCATTTT.

The V gene is TRBV6-6, the J gene TRBJ2-7, with D tentatively TRBD2 (6 bases). V gave up 4 bases and J gave up 7 bases, with 11 bases separating them. Germline assignment: CDR1 MNHNY and CDR2 SVGAGI (reference sequence). This CDR3 region has 12 residues. CDR3 bases: TGTGCCAGCAGTTCCGCAGGGAGGGAGCAGTACTTC. As protein: CASSSAGREQYF.

V is TRBV9 and J is TRBJ1-2; D is undetermined. The CDR3 is 11 residues long. V gave up 4 bases and J gave up 6 bases, with 7 bases separating them. Germline CDR1 SGDLS, CDR2 YYNGEE. CDR3 in amino acids: CASSQAHGYTF. The CDR3 bases are TGTGCCAGCAGCCAAGCGCATGGCTACACCTTC. The variable domain in full, completed from reference TRBV9 and TRBJ1-2, reads DSGVTQTPKHLITATGQRVTLRCSPRSGDLSVYWYQQSLDQGLQFLIQYYNGEERAKGNILERFSAQQFPDLHSELNLSSLELGDSALYFCASSQAHGYTFGSGTRLTVV.

In this sample, this clone turned up a few times. This sequence joins TRBV6-1 and TRBJ1-4; 9 positions agree with TRBD1. J gave up 3 bases and V 0 bases, and 2 bases lay outside the gene matches. This CDR3 spans 16 amino acids. Germline values: CDR1 MNHNS, CDR2 SASEGT. CDR3 protein: CASSEARDRANEKLFF. In DNA form, the CDR3 reads TGTGCCAGCAGTGAAGCGCGGGACAGGGCTAATGAAAAACTGTTTTTT.

The CDR3 DNA sequence: TGTGCCAGCAGCCAAGAACTGACGGGACAGGGGGTATTAACCGGGGAGCTGTTTTTT. It yields the protein CASSQELTGQGVLTGELFF. This sequence joins TRBV4-2 and TRBJ2-2, with TRBD1 matching over 11 bases. The CDR3 has 19 residues. Trimming at V came to 0 bases and at J to 5 bases, leaving 11 bases not matched to a gene. Germline assignment: CDR1 LGHNA and CDR2 YNFKEQ.

J is TRBJ2-7 and V is TRBV4-1, with D tentatively TRBD2 (6 bases). The CDR3 loop spans 15 amino acids. The germline V and J ends were trimmed by 3 bases and 2 bases, with 14 bases remaining between them. Germline CDR1 reads MGHRA; CDR2 reads YSYEKL. CDR3 sequence (DNA): TGCGCCAGCAGCCAGTTGTCTAGCGACACCTACGAGCAGTACTTC. It is translated as CASSQLSSDTYEQYF.

The chain links TRBV28 to TRBJ1-2, with a weak D call TRBD1 (6 bases). The germline V gene has CDR1 MDHEN and CDR2 SYDVKM. The CDR3 sequence is 15 residues long. Trimming removed 4 bases at V and 0 bases at J, with 12 bases between. The CDR3 is CASSSSTGANYGYTF. The CDR3 nucleotides read TGTGCCAGCAGTTCCTCGACAGGAGCTAACTATGGCTACACCTTC.

The V and J genes are TRBV27 and TRBJ1-6, with a possible D match to TRBD1 (6 bases). Trimming cost V 3 bases and J 7 bases, with 7 bases left between them. The CDR3 totals 13 residues. The germline V gene has CDR1 MNHEY and CDR2 SMNVEV (reference sequence). The CDR3 DNA sequence: TGTGCCAGCAGTTTGGGGGCCAATTCACCCCTCCACTTT. As protein: CASSLGANSPLHF.

The genes are TRBV2 and TRBJ2-1; a possible D gene is TRBD2 (5 bases). V lost 5 bases and J lost 6, with 14 bases in between. CDR1 is SNHLY, CDR2 FYNNEI, per germline. The CDR3 extends over 14 amino acids. In DNA, the CDR3 is TGTGCCAGCAGTAGGGAGTCGGTCGGCAATGAGCAGTTCTTC. Residues: CASSRESVGNEQFF.

The count of this clone is one. The rearrangement uses TRBV5-1 and TRBJ1-2, with TRBD1 matching over 8 bases. CDR3 length equals 14 residues. Losses at the gene ends were 4 bases for V and 7 bases for J; bases not matched to a gene: 9. The V gene's germline CDR1 is SGHRS and CDR2 YFSETQ. CDR3 sequence (DNA): TGCGCCAGCAGCCAGGACAGGGATTCCGTTGGCTACACCTTC. Its protein product is CASSQDRDSVGYTF.

J is TRBJ1-4 and V is TRBV4-3; weak D call: TRBD1 (6 bases). This CDR3 comprises 15 residues. V was trimmed by 4 bases and J by 6 bases, leaving 15 bases between them. CDR1 LGHNA and CDR2 YSLEER come from the germline V gene. Here the CDR3 reads CASSRIRGTDEKLFF. For the CDR3, the DNA is TGCGCCAGCAGCCGGATCAGGGGCACAGATGAAAAACTGTTTTTT.

The V and J genes are TRBV21-1 and TRBJ2-5; TRBD1, the table's D call, lacks a check against the DNA. TRBV21-1 is a documented pseudogene. The CDR3 loop spans 15 amino acids. The CDR3 DNA reads as TGTGCCAGCAGCAAACAAGTGACAGCCAAAGAGACCCAGTACTTC. Its protein is CASSKQVTAKETQYF.

This sequence joins TRBV28 and TRBJ2-3, with 7 positions matching TRBD1. Trimming took 6 bases from V and 0 from J; bases not matched to a gene: 3. CDR3 length: 14 residues. CDR1 and CDR2 (germline): MDHEN, SYDVKM. CDR3 protein: CASSGQASTDTQYF. The CDR3, as DNA: TGTGCCAGCAGCGGACAGGCTAGCACAGATACGCAGTATTTT. The whole variable domain, remainder taken from reference TRBV28 and TRBJ2-3, is DVKVTQSSRYLVKRTGEKVFLECVQDMDHENMFWYRQDPGLGLRLIYFSYDVKMKEKGDIPEGYSVSREKKERFSLILESASTNQTSMYLCASSGQASTDTQYFGPGTRLTVL.

The chain has TRBV5-1 and TRBJ1-1; perhaps TRBD1 as D (5 bases). Per germline, CDR1 SGHRS and CDR2 YFSETQ. The CDR3 runs to 16 residues. Trimming pared 1 base from V and 3 bases from J, leaving 16 bases between. This CDR3 reads CASSLNSGGWDTEAFF. For the CDR3, the DNA is TGCGCCAGCAGCTTGAATAGCGGGGGATGGGACACTGAAGCTTTCTTT.

The CDR3 DNA is TGTGCCAGCAAAGGCCCTGAAGCGGGAGCGGGCAATGAGCAGTTCTTC. Protein product: CASKGPEAGAGNEQFF. The chain joins TRBV2 to TRBJ2-1; 8 nucleotides line up with TRBD2. J gave up 6 bases and V 7 bases, and 14 bases lay outside the gene matches. The CDR3 consists of 16 residues. Germline CDR1 reads SNHLY; CDR2 reads FYNNEI.

The chain uses TRBV7-2 and TRBJ1-2, with 9 nucleotides matching TRBD1. This CDR3 region has 15 residues. Germline V gene lookup returns CDR1 SGHTA and CDR2 FQGNSA. Trimming removed 5 bases from V and 4 bases from J; junction bases left unmatched: 8. CDR3 in DNA: TGTGCCAGCAGCAACCAACCGGGACAGGGCTATGGCTACACCTTC. Amino acid sequence: CASSNQPGQGYGYTF.

This clone was found a few times. The rearrangement uses TRBV5-1 and TRBJ2-7; maybe TRBD1 (5 bases). Trimming removed 4 bases from V and 3 bases from J, with 17 bases in between. The CDR3 has 15 amino acids. Germline lookup yields CDR1 SGHRS and CDR2 YFSETQ. CDR3 region: CASSLVADRNYEQYF. The CDR3 DNA is TGCGCCAGCAGCCTGGTCGCTGACAGAAACTACGAGCAGTACTTC.

This clone was counted only a few times. The V gene is TRBV9, the J gene TRBJ1-1; D remains ambiguous. This CDR3 has 14 amino acids. V gave up 0 bases and J gave up 1 base, with 7 bases separating them. Per germline, CDR1 SGDLS and CDR2 YYNGEE. The CDR3 region is CASSVAWQNTEAFF. As DNA, the CDR3 is TGTGCCAGCAGCGTAGCTTGGCAGAACACTGAAGCTTTCTTT.

This chain joins TRBV7-9 and TRBJ2-6; TRBD2 might be the D (6 bases). The CDR3 totals 16 residues. V gave up 2 bases and J gave up 1 base, with 9 bases separating them. Germline V gene sequence: CDR1 SEHNR, CDR2 FQNEAQ (reference sequence). CDR3: CASSLSGVSGANVLTF. In DNA, the CDR3 is TGTGCCAGCAGCTTATCGGGGGTGTCTGGGGCCAACGTCCTGACTTTC.

This sequence joins TRBV6-4 and TRBJ2-2; D call uncertain. This CDR3 spans 15 amino acids. The germline V and J ends were trimmed by 5 bases and 2 bases, with 12 bases remaining between them. Germline values: CDR1 MRHNA, CDR2 SNTAGT. This CDR3 reads CASSPQTGNTGELFF. DNA for the CDR3: TGTGCCAGCAGTCCCCAGACGGGTAACACCGGGGAGCTGTTTTTT.

This clone was seen once. The chain joins TRBV25-1 to TRBJ2-3; D uncertain. Germline loops: CDR1 MGHDK, CDR2 SYGVNS. Trimming removed 2 bases from V and 3 bases from J, with 12 bases in between. The CDR3 has 15 amino acids. CDR3 nucleotides: TGTGCCAGCAGTGAACGGCTAGTTAGGACAGATACGCAGTATTTT. This encodes CASSERLVRTDTQYF.

The rearrangement links TRBV6-1 to TRBJ1-2; 8 positions match TRBD1. The CDR3 length is 15 residues. V lost 5 bases, J lost 0 bases, and 5 bases stayed unmatched. Germline V gene data show CDR1 as MNHNS and CDR2 as SASEGT. The CDR3 DNA follows: TGTGCCAGCAGTTTTACAGGGGGTCCTAACTATGGCTACACCTTC. Translation: CASSFTGGPNYGYTF.

This chain joins TRBV2 and TRBJ2-3, with 11 nucleotides matching TRBD2. Per the germline V gene, CDR1 is SNHLY and CDR2 is FYNNEI. After removal of 4 bases from V and 10 bases from J, the junction contained 10 bases not matched to a gene. The CDR3 is made up of 15 amino acids. The CDR3 protein is CASSALLAGAHPQYF. CDR3 bases: TGTGCCAGCAGTGCATTACTAGCGGGAGCTCATCCGCAGTATTTT.

The chain couples TRBV28 to TRBJ2-7; TRBD1 aligns across 9 bases. The length of the CDR3 is 14 residues. Trimming removed 7 bases from V and 2 bases from J; junction bases left unmatched: 6. Germline-derived CDR1 and CDR2 are MDHEN and SYDVKM. The chain's CDR3 is CASTTGGPPYEQYF. CDR3 in DNA: TGTGCCAGCACTACAGGGGGCCCTCCCTACGAGCAGTACTTC.

This chain uses TRBV6-4 with TRBJ2-1; TRBD2 matches at 14 bases. Per germline, CDR1 MRHNA and CDR2 SNTAGT. The CDR3 is made up of 14 amino acids. Trimming took 4 bases from V and 8 from J; bases not matched to a gene: 1. The CDR3 sequence: CASSGGLAGDEQFF. As DNA, the CDR3 is TGTGCCAGCAGTGGGGGACTAGCGGGAGATGAGCAGTTCTTC.

This clone has only a few counts. The rearrangement uses TRBV6-6 and TRBJ2-6, with a weak D call TRBD2 (7 bases). Trimming took off 7 bases at V and 3 bases at J, with 16 bases between the two ends. Germline values: CDR1 MNHNY, CDR2 SVGAGI (reference sequence). The CDR3 runs to 16 residues. The DNA for the CDR3 is TGTGCCAGCATCCTCCGGGGGGCTAGTGGGGCCAACGTCCTGACTTTC. Translated: CASILRGASGANVLTF.